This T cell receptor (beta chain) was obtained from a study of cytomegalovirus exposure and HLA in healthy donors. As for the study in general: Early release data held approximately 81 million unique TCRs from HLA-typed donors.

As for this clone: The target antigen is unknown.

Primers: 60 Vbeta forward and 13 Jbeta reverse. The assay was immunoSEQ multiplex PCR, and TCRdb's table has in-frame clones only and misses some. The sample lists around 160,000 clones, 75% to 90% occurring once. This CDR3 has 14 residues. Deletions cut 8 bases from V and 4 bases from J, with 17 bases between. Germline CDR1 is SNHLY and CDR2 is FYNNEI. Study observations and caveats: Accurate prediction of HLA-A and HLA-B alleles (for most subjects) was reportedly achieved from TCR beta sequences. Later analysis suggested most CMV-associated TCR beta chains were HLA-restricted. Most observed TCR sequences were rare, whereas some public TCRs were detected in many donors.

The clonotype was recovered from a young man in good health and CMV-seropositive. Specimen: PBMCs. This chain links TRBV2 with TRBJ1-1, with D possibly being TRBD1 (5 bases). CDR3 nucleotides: TGTGCCAGCGAGCGTAGATTGGGGGGCACTGAAGCTTTCTTT. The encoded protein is CASERRLGGTEAFF.